Reported below is one TCR beta chain. Replicate sorted-subset PCRs were loaded with around 210 ng DNA, 29,000 or so T cell genomes. Profiled with immunoSEQ multiplex PCR; TCRdb holds only in-frame clones, not every one. The table lists millions of clones, 95% of them singletons. This record comes from a study of shared clonotypes between healthy human individuals. Naive CD45RA+ and memory CD45RA-negative subsets were split from CD4+ cells. CDR1 and CDR2 from the germline V gene are KGHSY and FQNENV. This CDR3 region has 18 residues. The V gene lost 2 bases and the J gene lost 0 bases, with 14 bases spanning the gap.

The V gene is TRBV16, the J gene TRBJ1-6; no firm D call. The sequenced sample was naive CD4+ T cells sorted from blood. Subset meaning: CD45RA+ positively selected. This receptor was taken from a man aged 18 to 29 in good health. The CDR3 reads CASSQIGESSSYNSPLHF. Written as DNA, the CDR3 is TGTGCCAGCAGCCAAATCGGGGAATCGAGCTCCTATAATTCACCCCTCCACTTT.